A single sample gave rise to the 11 T cell receptor beta chains below, sequenced in a study of low-dose radiotherapy and immunotherapy resistance in tumors. TRAV and TRBV primers primed cDNA for both TCRalpha and TCRbeta. Both a constant-region primer and a V-primer adapter served to amplify TCRs across approximately 19 PCR cycles. MiXCR, run by TCRdb on the reads, gives a single entry per CDR3 protein. The sample lists tens of thousands of distinct CDR3 sequences; over 15% were seen once. Time point described: before trial treatment. This specimen consisted of PBMCs, obtained before treatment. Receptors originate from a male donor with prostate cancer.

This clonotype was picked up many times. V is TRBV6-6 and J is TRBJ2-7, with unresolved D. The CDR3 contains 13 residues. From germline, CDR1 is MNHNY and CDR2 SVGAGI (reference sequence). The germline V and J ends were trimmed by 6 bases and 2 bases, with 11 bases remaining between them. The CDR3 DNA reads TGTGCCAGCAGAGGGCAGAGCACCTACGAGCAGTACTTC. Its protein is CASRGQSTYEQYF.

The table lists this clonotype with many counts. The V and J genes are TRBV7-9 and TRBJ1-5; 12 nucleotides line up with TRBD1. The length of the CDR3 is 15 residues. The V segment lost 5 bases and the J segment 6 bases; nucleotides outside the gene matches: 5. CDR1 SEHNR and CDR2 FQNEAQ come from the germline V gene (reference sequence). The CDR3 is CASSAGTGGVQPQHF. DNA for the CDR3: TGTGCCAGCAGCGCCGGGACAGGGGGCGTTCAGCCCCAGCATTTT.

This clonotype is deemed medium-sized. This chain links TRBV29-1 with TRBJ1-1, with D tentatively TRBD1 (6 bases). The CDR3 covers 13 residues. Germline loops: CDR1 SQVTM, CDR2 ANQGSEA. V lost 2 bases and J 3 bases, leaving 10 bases between the germline ends. The DNA for the CDR3 is TGCAGCGTTGAACAGGGGCGGGACACTGAAGCTTTCTTT. Its translation: CSVEQGRDTEAFF.

The chain is built from TRBV7-2 and TRBJ2-5; D assignment may be TRBD1 or TRBD2 (6 bases each). V lost 4 bases, J lost 4 bases, and 16 bases lay in between. The CDR3 has 15 residues. CDR1 and CDR2 (germline): SGHTA, FQGNSA. DNA for the CDR3: TGTGCCAGCAGCTCGATCCCATGGGGGGCAGAGACCCAGTACTTC. This translates into CASSSIPWGAETQYF.

The table lists this clonotype with many counts. This chain uses TRBV20-1 with TRBJ2-2; no clear D gene. Germline CDR1 DFQATT, CDR2 SNEGSKA (reference sequence). The CDR3 is made up of 14 amino acids. Trimming took off 5 bases at V and 7 bases at J, with 17 bases between the two ends. In DNA form, the CDR3 reads TGCAGTGCTCTGAAGGCCCAGCCGGGCGGGGAGCTGTTTTTT. It yields the protein CSALKAQPGGELFF.

This clonotype was seen at least ten times. The CDR3 DNA sequence: TGTGCCAGCAGCTTAATCGGGGGCAGAAGCTCCTACGAGCAGTACTTC. Encoded protein: CASSLIGGRSSYEQYF. The rearrangement joins TRBV11-2 to TRBJ2-7, with D possibly being TRBD1 or TRBD2 (6 bases each). CDR3 length equals 16 residues. Trimming took off 2 bases at V and 0 bases at J, with 14 bases between the two ends. The germline CDR1 and CDR2 sequences are SGHAT and FQNNGV.

Turning to this clonotype: At one end, the junction sequence differs from germline, possibly due to a read error. V is TRBV3-1 and J is TRBJ2-3; D is unresolved. The CDR3 loop spans 14 amino acids. The germline gives CDR1 LGHDT, CDR2 YNNKEL (reference sequence). The CDR3 protein is CASSQAAGTDMQYF. CDR3 bases: TGTGCCAGCAGCCAAGCGGCCGGCACAGATATGCAGTATTTT.

The chain joins TRBV20-1 to TRBJ2-3, with 8 bases that match TRBD2. The V segment lost 5 bases and the J segment 4 bases; nucleotides outside the gene matches: 11. The CDR3 spans 15 residues. Germline V CDR1 and CDR2: DFQATT, SNEGSKA (reference sequence). In nucleotides, the CDR3 is TGCAGTGCTCACCGAGCGGGGGTAGTATCAGATACGCAGTATTTT. It is translated as CSAHRAGVVSDTQYF.

This clonotype was observed at least ten times. This chain connects TRBV5-1 to TRBJ2-3, with D perhaps TRBD1 or TRBD2 (7 bases each). The CDR3 covers 16 residues. V lost 0 bases, J lost 4 bases, and 15 bases lay in between. In germline, CDR1 is SGHRS, CDR2 YFSETQ. The CDR3 bases are TGCGCCAGCAGCTTGGTCCGACAGGGAGGGGCAGATACGCAGTATTTT. This codes for CASSLVRQGGADTQYF.

This clonotype was observed at least ten times. The gene calls are TRBV29-1 and TRBJ2-3; a weak D match, TRBD2 (7 bases). The length of the CDR3 is 13 residues. Trimming removed 6 bases from V and 2 bases from J, with 12 bases in between. Germline-derived CDR1 and CDR2 are SQVTM and ANQGSEA. The CDR3 here is CSVGGRNTDTQYF. The CDR3 DNA follows: TGCAGCGTGGGGGGGCGGAACACAGATACGCAGTATTTT.

In its sample, this clonotype was seen once. The chain links TRBV5-4 to TRBJ2-1, with 7 bases that match TRBD2. CDR3 length equals 16 residues. The ends lost 2 bases at V and 1 base at J; junction bases unmatched: 6. Germline V CDR1 and CDR2: SGHNT, YYREEE (reference sequence). The CDR3 sequence is CASSFQRGDSYNEQFF. Written as DNA, the CDR3 is TGTGCCAGCAGCTTTCAACGGGGGGATTCCTACAATGAGCAGTTCTTC.